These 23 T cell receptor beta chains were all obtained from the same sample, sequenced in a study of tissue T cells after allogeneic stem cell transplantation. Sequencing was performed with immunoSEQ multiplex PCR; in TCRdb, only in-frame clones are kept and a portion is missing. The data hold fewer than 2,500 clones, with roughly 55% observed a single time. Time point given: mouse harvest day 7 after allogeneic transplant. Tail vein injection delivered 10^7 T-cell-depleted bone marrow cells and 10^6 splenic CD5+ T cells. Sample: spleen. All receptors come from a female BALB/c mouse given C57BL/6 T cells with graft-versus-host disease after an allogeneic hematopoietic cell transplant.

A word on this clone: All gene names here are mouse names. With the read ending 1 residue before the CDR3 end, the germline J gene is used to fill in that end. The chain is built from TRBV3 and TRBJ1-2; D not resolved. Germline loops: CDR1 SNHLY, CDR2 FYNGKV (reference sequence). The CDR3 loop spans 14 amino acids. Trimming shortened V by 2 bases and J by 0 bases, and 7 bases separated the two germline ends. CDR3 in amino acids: CASSLRNSNSDYTF. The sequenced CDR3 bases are TGTGCCAGCAGCTTAAGGAACTCAAACTCCGACTACACC.

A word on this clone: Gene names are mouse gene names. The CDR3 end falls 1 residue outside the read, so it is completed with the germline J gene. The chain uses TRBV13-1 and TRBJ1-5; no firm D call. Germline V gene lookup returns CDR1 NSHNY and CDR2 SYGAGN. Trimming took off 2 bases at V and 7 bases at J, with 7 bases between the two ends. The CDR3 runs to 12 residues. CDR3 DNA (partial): TGTGCCAGCAGTGAGAGACATCAGGCTCCGCTT. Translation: CASSERHQAPL. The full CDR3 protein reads CASSERHQAPLF.

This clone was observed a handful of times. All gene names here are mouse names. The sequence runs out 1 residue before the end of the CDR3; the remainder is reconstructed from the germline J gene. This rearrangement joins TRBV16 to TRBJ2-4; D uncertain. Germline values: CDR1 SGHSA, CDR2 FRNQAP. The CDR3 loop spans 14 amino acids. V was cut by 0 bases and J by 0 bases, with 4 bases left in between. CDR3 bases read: TGTGCAAGCAGCTTAGATCCCAGTCAAAACACCTTGTAC. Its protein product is CASSLDPSQNTLY. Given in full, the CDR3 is CASSLDPSQNTLYF.

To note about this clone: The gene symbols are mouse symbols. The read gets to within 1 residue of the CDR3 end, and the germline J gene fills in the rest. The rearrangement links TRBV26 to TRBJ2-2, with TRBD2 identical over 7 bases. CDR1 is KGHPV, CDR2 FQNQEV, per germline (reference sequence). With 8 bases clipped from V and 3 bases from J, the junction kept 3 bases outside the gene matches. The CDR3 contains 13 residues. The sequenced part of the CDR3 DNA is TGTGCCAGCGGGGGGGTTCACACCGGGCAGCTCTAC. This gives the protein CASGGVHTGQLY. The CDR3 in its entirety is CASGGVHTGQLYF.

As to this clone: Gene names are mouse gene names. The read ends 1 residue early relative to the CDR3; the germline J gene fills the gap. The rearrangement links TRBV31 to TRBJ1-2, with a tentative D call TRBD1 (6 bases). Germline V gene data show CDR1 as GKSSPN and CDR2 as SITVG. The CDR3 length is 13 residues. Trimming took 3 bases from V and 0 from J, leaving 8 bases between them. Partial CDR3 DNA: TGTGCCTGGAGCCGGGACACAAACTCCGACTACACC. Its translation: CAWSRDTNSDYT. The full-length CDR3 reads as CAWSRDTNSDYTF.

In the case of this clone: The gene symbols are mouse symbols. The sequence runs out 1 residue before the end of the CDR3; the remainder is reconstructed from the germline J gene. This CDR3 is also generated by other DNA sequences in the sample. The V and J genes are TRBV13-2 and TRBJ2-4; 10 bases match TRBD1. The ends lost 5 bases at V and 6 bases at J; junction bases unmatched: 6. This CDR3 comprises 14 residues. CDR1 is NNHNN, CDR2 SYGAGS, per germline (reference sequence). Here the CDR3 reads CASGQRDRGNTLYF. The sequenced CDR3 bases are TGTGCCAGCGGCCAACGGGACAGGGGTAACACCTTGTAC.

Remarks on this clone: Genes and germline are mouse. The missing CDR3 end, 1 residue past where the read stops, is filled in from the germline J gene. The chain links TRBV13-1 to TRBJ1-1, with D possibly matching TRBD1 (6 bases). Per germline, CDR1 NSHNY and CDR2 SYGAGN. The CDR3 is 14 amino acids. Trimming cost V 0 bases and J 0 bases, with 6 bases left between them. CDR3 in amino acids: CASSDGQANTEVFF. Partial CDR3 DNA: TGTGCCAGCAGTGATGGACAGGCAAACACAGAAGTCTTC.

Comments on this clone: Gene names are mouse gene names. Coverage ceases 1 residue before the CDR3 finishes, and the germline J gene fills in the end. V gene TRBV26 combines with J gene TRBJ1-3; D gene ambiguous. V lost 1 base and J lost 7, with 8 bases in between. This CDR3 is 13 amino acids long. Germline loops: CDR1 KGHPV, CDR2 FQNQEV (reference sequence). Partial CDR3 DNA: TGTGCCAGCAGTCTGTTAGGGCCGAATACGCTCTAT. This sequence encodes CASSLLGPNTLY. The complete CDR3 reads CASSLLGPNTLYF.

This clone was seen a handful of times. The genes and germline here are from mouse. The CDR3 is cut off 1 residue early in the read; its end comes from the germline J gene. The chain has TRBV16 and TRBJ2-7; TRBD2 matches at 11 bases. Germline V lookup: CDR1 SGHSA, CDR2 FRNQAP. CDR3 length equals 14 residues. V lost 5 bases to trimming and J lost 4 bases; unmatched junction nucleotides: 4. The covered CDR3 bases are TGTGCAAGCAGCCGAGACTGGGGGGGATATGAACAGTAC. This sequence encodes CASSRDWGGYEQY. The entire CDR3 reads CASSRDWGGYEQYF.

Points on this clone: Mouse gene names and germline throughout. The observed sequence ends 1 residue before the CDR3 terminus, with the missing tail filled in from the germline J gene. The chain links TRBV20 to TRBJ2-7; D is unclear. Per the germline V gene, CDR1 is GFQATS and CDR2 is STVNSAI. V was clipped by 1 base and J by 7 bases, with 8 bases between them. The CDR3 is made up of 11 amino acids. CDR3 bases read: TGTGGTGCTAGGGTAGGACGAGAACAGTAC. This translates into CGARVGREQY. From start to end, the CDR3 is CGARVGREQYF.

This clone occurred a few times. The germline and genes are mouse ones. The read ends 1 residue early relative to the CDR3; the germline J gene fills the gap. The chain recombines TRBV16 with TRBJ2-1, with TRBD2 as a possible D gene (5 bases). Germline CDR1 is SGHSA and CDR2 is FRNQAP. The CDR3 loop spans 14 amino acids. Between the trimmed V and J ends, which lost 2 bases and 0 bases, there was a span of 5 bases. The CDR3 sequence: CASSLWGNYAEQFF. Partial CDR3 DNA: TGTGCAAGCAGCTTATGGGGTAACTATGCTGAGCAGTTC.

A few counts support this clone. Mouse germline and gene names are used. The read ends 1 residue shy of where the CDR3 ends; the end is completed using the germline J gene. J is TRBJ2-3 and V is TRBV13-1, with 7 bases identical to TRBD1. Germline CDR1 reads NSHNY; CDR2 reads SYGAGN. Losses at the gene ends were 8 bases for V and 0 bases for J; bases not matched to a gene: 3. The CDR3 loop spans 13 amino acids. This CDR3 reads CASRQGSAETLYF. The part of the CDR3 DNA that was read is TGTGCCAGTCGACAGGGTAGTGCAGAAACGCTGTAT.

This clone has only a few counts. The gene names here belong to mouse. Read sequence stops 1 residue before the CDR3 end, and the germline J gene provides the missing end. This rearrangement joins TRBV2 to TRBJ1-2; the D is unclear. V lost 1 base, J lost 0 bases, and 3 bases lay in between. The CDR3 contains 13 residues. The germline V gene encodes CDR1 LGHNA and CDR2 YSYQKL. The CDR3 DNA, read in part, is TGTGCCAGCAGCCAAGTAGCAAACTCCGACTACACC. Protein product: CASSQVANSDYT. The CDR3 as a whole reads CASSQVANSDYTF.

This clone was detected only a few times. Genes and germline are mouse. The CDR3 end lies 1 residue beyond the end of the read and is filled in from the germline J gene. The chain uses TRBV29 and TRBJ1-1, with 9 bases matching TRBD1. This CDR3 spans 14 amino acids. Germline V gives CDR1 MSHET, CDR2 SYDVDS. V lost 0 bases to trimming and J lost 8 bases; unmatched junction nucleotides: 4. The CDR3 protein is CASSLSTGGAEVFF. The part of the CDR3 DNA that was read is TGTGCTAGCAGTTTATCAACAGGGGGCGCCGAAGTCTTC.

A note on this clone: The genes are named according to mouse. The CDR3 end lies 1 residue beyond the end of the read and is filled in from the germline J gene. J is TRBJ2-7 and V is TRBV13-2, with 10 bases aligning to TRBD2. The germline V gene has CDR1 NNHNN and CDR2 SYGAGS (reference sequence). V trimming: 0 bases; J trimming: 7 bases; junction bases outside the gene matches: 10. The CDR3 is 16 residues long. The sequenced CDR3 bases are TGTGCCAGCGGTGATGCTAGGCTGGGGGGGCGCGAGGAACAGTAC. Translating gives CASGDARLGGREEQY. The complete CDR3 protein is CASGDARLGGREEQYF.

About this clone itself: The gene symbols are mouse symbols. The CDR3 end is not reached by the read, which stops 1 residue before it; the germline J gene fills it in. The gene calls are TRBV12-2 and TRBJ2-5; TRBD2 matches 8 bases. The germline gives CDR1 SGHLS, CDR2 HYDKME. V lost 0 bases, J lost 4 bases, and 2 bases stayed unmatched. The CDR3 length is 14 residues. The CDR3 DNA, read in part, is TGTGCCAGCTCTCTCTCCTGGGGGGAAGACACCCAGTAC. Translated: CASSLSWGEDTQY. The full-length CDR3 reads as CASSLSWGEDTQYF.

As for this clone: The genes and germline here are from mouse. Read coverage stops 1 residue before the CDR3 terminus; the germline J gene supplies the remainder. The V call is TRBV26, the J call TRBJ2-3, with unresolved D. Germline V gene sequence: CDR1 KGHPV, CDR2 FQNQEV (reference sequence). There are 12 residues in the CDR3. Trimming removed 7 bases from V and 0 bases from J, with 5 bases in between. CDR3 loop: CASKDSAETLYF. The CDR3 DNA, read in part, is TGTGCCAGCAAGGACAGTGCAGAAACGCTGTAT.

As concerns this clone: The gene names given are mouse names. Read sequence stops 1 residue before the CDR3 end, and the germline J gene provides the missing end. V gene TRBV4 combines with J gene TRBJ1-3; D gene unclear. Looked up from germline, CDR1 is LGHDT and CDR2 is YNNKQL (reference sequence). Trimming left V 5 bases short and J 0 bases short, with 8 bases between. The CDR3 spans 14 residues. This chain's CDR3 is CASSKRVSGNTLYF. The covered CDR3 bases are TGTGCCAGCAGCAAAAGAGTTTCTGGAAATACGCTCTAT. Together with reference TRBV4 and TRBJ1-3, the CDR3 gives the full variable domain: ETAVFQTPNYHVTQVGNEVSFNCKQTLGHDTMYWYKQDSKKLLKIMFSYNNKQLIVNETVPRRFSPQSSDKAHLNLRIKSVEPEDSAVYLCASSKRVSGNTLYFGEGSRLIVV.

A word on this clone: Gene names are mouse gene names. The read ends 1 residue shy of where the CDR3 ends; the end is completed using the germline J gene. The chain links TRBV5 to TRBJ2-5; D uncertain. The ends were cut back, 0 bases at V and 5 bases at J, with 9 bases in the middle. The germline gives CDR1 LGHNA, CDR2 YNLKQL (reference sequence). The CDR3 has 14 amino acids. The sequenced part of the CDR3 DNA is TGTGCCAGCAGCCAAGATGGAGGGCGAGACACCCAGTAC. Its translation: CASSQDGGRDTQY. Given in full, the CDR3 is CASSQDGGRDTQYF.

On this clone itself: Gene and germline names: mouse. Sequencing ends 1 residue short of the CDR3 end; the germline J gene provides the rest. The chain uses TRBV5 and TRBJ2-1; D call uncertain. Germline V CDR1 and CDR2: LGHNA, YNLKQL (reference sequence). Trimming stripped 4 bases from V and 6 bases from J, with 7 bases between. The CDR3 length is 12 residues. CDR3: CASSLTVAEQFF. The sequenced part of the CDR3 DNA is TGTGCCAGCAGCCTTACAGTTGCTGAGCAGTTC.

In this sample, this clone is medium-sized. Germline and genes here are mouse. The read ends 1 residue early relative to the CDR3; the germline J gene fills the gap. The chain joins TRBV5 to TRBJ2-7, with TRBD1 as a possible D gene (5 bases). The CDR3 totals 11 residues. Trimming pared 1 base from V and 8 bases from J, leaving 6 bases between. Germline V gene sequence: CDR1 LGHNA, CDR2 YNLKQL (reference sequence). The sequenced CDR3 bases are TGTGCCAGCAGCCAAGGACAGAAACAGTAC. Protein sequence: CASSQGQKQY. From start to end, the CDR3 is CASSQGQKQYF.

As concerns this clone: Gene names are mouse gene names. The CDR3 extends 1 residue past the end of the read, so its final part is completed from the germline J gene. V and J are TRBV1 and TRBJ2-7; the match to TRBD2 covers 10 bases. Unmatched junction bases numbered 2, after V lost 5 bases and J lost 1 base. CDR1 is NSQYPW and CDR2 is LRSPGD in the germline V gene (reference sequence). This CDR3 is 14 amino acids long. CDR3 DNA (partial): TGCACCTGCAGTCCGGACTGGGGGTCCTATGAACAGTAC. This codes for CTCSPDWGSYEQY. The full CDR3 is CTCSPDWGSYEQYF.

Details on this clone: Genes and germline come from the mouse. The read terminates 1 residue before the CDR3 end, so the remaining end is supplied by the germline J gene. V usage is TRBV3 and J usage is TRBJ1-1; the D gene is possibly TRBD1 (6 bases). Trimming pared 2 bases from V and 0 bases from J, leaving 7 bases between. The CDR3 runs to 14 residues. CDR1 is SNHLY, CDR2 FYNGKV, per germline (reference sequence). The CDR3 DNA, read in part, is TGTGCCAGCAGCTTACAGGGGTCAAACACAGAAGTCTTC. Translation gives CASSLQGSNTEVF. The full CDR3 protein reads CASSLQGSNTEVFF. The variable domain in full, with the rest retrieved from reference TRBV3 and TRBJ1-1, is GPKVLQIPSHQIIDMGQMVTLNCDPVSNHLYFYWYKQILGQQMEFLVNFYNGKVMEKSKLFKDQFSVERPDGSYFTLKIQPTALEDSAVYFCASSLQGSNTEVFFGKGTRLTVV.